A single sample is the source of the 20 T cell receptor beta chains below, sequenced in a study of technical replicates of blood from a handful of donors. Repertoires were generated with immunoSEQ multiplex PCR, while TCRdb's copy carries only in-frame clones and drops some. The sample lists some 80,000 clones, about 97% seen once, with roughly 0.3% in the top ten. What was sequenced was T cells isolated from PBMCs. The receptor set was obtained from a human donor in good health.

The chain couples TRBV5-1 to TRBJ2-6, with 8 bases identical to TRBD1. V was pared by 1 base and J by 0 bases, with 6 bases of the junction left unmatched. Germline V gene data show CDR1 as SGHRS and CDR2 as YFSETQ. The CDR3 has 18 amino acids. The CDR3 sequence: CASSLLGQAPSGANVLTF. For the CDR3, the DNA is TGCGCCAGCAGCTTGCTGGGACAGGCCCCCTCTGGGGCCAACGTCCTGACTTTC.

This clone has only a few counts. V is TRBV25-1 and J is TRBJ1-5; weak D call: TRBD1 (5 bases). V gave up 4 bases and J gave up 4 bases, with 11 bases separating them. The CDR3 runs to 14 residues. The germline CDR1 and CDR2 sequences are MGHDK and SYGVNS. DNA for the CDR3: TGTGCCAGCAGTGCGTACGGGACTAATCAGCCCCAGCATTTT. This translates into CASSAYGTNQPQHF.

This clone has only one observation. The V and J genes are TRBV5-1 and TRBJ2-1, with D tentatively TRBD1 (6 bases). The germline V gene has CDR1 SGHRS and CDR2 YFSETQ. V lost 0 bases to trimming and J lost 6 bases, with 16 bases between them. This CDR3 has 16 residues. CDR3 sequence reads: CASSLEAGAGPNEQFF. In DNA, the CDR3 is TGCGCCAGCAGCTTGGAGGCAGGGGCAGGCCCCAATGAGCAGTTCTTC.

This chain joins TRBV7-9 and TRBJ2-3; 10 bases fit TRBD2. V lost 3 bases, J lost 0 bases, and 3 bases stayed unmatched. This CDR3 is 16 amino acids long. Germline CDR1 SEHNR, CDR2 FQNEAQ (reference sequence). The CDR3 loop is CASSLTSGLSTDTQYF. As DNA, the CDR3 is TGTGCCAGCAGCTTGACTAGCGGGCTGAGCACAGATACGCAGTATTTT.

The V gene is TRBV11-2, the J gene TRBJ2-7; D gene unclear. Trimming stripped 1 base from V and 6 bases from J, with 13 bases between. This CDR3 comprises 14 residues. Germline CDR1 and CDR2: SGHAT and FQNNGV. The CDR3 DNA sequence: TGTGCCAGCAGCTTAGTGGCCTCCCGAGGCGAGCAGTACTTC. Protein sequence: CASSLVASRGEQYF. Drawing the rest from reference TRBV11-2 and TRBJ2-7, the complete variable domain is EAGVAQSPRYKIIEKRQSVAFWCNPISGHATLYWYQQILGQGPKLLIQFQNNGVVDDSQLPKDRFSAERLKGVDSTLKIQPAKLEDSAVYLCASSLVASRGEQYFGPGTRLTVT.

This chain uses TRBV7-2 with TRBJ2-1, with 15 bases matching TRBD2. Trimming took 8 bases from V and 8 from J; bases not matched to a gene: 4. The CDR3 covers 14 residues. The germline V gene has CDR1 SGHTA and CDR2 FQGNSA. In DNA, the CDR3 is TGTGCCAGCGGGACTAGCGGGAGGTTCTATGAGCAGTTCTTC. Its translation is CASGTSGRFYEQFF.

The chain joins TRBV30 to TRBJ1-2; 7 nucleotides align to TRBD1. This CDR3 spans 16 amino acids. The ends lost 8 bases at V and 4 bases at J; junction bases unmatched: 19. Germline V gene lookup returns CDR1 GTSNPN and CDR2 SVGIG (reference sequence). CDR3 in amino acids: CADFILPGQKSYGYTF. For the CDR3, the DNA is TGTGCCGATTTTATACTTCCGGGACAGAAAAGCTATGGCTACACCTTC.

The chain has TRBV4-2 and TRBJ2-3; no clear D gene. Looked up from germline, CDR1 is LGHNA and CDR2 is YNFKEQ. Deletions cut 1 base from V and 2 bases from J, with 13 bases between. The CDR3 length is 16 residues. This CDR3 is CASSQGSLGSTDTQYF. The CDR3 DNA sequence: TGTGCCAGCAGCCAAGGTTCCCTAGGCTCCACAGATACGCAGTATTTT.

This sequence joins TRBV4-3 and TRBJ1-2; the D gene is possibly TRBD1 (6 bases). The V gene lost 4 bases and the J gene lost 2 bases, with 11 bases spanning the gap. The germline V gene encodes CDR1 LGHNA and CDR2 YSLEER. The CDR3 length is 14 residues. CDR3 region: CASSPDRRNYGYTF. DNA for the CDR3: TGCGCCAGCAGCCCCGACAGGCGGAACTATGGCTACACCTTC.

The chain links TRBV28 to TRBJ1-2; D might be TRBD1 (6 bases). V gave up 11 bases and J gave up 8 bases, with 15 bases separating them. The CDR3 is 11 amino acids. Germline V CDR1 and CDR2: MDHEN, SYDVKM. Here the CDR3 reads CAAGGAKGYTF. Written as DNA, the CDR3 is TGTGCCGCGGGGGGGGCAAAAGGCTACACCTTC.

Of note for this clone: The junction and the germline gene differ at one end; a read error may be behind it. CDR3 DNA: TGTGCTAGCAGCTTAGGTAATAGCGGGAGTTACGAGCAGTACTTC. Its protein is CASSLGNSGSYEQYF. The J gene is TRBJ2-7, the V gene TRBV7-7, with 9 positions matching TRBD2. The CDR3 extends over 15 amino acids. CDR1 and CDR2 (germline): SSHAT, FNYEAQ (reference sequence).

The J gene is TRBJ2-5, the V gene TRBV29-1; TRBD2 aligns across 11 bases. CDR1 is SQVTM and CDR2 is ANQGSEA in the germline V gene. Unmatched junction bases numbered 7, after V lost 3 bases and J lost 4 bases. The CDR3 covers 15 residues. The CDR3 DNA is TGCAGCGTTGATGGGCTAGCGGGGGGTAGAGAGACCCAGTACTTC. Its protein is CSVDGLAGGRETQYF.

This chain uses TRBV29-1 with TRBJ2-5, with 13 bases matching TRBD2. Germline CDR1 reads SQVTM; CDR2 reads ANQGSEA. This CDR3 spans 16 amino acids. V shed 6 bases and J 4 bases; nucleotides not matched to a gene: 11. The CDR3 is CSVGELAGGPGETQYF. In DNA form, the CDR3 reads TGCAGCGTGGGAGAACTAGCGGGAGGGCCGGGAGAGACCCAGTACTTC.

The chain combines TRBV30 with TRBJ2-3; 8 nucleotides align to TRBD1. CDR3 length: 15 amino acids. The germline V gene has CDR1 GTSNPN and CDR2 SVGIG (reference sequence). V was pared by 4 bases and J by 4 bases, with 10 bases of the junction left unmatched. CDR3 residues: CAWTNYGQGPDTQYF. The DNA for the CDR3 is TGTGCCTGGACAAACTACGGACAGGGCCCAGATACGCAGTATTTT.

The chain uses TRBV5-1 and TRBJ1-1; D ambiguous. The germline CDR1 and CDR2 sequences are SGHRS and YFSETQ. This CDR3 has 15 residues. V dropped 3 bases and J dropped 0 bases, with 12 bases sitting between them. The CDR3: CASSYGQPLNTEAFF. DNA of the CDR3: TGCGCCAGCAGCTATGGGCAGCCGCTGAACACTGAAGCTTTCTTT. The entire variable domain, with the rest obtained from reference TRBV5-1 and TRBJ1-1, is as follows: KAGVTQTPRYLIKTRGQQVTLSCSPISGHRSVSWYQQTPGQGLQFLFEYFSETQRNKGNFPGRFSGRQFSNSRSEMNVSTLELGDSALYLCASSYGQPLNTEAFFGQGTRLTVV.

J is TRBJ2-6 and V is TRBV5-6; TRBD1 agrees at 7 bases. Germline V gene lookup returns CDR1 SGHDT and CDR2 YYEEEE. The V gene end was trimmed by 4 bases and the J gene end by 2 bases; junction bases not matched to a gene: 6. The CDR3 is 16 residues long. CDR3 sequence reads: CASSEGQLAGANVLTF. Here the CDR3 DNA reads TGTGCCAGCAGCGAGGGACAGCTAGCTGGGGCCAACGTCCTGACTTTC.

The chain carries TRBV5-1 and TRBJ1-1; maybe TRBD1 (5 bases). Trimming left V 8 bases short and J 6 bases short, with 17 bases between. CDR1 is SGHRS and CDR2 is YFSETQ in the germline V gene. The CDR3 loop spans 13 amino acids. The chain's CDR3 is CASTRDSLAEAFF. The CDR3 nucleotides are TGCGCCAGTACCCGGGACTCATTGGCTGAAGCTTTCTTT.

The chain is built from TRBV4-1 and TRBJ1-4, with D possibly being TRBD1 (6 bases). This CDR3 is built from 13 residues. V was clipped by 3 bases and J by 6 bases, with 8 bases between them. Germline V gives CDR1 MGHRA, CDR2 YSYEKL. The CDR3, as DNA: TGCGCCAGCAGCCAGGGGGCTTATGAAAAACTGTTTTTT. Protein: CASSQGAYEKLFF.

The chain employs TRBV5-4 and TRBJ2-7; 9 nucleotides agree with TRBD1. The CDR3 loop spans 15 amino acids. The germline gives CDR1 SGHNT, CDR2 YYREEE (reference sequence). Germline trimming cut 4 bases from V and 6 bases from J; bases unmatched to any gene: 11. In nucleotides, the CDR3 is TGTGCCAGCAGCGGGGGGACAGGGAGGGCTTCCGAGCAGTACTTC. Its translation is CASSGGTGRASEQYF. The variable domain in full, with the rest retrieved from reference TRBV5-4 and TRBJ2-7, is ETGVTQSPTHLIKTRGQQVTLRCSSQSGHNTVSWYQQALGQGPQFIFQYYREEENGRGNFPPRFSGLQFPNYSSELNVNALELDDSALYLCASSGGTGRASEQYFGPGTRLTVT.

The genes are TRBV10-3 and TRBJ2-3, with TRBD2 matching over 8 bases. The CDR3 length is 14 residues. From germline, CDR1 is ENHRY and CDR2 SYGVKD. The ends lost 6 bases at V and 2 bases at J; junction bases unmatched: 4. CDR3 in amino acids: CAISDSGDTDTQYF. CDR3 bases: TGTGCCATCAGCGATAGCGGGGACACAGATACGCAGTATTTT.